This T cell receptor (beta chain) is from a study of cytomegalovirus exposure and HLA in healthy donors (dated by TCRdb to about 2017). In terms of the full investigation: According to an earlier analysis of several hundred of the donors, 150 million to 200 million T cells yielded 117 million unique TCR beta sequences and about 300 Gb of sequence data. About 300 gigabases of sequencing data and 78 million or so unique TCR sequences were included in an early release covering around 600 HLA-typed donors. Of the approximately 370 genotyped donors, less than 90% were placed in the genetic ancestry cluster associated with self-reported Caucasian donors. The study aimed to test whether signatures of past pathogen exposure could be identified by cataloging public T cell receptors. The study used immunosequencing to profile the T cell repertoires of hundreds of subjects and linked those repertoires to cytomegalovirus serostatus. Besides the first cohort of 500 to 700 subjects, a separate validation cohort made up of 120 different subjects was used. High-throughput TCR immunosequencing, statistical association of individual TCRs with disease status, and machine learning were combined to predict cytomegalovirus infection status. A later analysis re-examined previously published TCR beta repertoires from more than 550 donors and added high-resolution HLA genotyping to investigate patterns of TCR occurrence. In the later analysis, no new phenotypic data were used to find candidate immune exposures; instead, reliance was placed on TCR beta sequences and their occurrence across donors. An earlier analysis of around 580 of the donors used high-throughput TCR beta sequencing to judge whether each TCR beta V gene segment behaved as functional or pseudogenic. Donor age, sex, ethnicity and CMV serostatus were compiled alongside the repertoire data. Genome-wide SNP genotypes for about 60% of the roughly 670 donors were used in a later genetic analysis, which treated that subset as a discovery cohort. All discovery cohort repertoires had been generated using a single sequencing platform. Class I and class II HLA loci were covered by the typing at four-digit resolution. Typing coverage differed by locus: A, B, C, DRB1 and DQB1 were typed in roughly 629-630 donors, DQA1 in about 510, DPA1 in approximately 600, and DPB1 in 472. Several DR-DQ haplotypes were handled as single units for association and clustering, since linkage in the cohort was strong. Among around 400 genotyped donors of the cohort, an average of roughly 230,000 unique TCR beta nucleotide sequences was sequenced per donor, of which about 18% were non-productive.

Beyond this particular receptor, the publication reports: In a later genetic analysis, a missense DCLRE1C variant was associated with V-gene and J-gene trimming of TCR beta chains, and the association was replicated in an independent cohort. The classifier was reported to diagnose cytomegalovirus status with high specificity and sensitivity in both the original cohort and the validation cohort. A further reported finding was that TCR beta sequences accurately predicted the HLA-A and HLA-B alleles for most subjects in the first cohort. Because counts were too low, around 17 rarely observed V segments, including chromosome 9 orphons, were left out of the earlier analysis of 500 to 750 of the donors. In a later analysis, several top co-occurrence clusters were reported to appear linked to parvovirus B19, influenza, CMV and Epstein-Barr virus. CMV serostatus was the only immune exposure information available for the cohort. A cluster of highly shared sequence variants was judged likely to represent a technical artifact of the sequencing pipeline. The authors suggested that the approach could potentially be generalized to other disease states and immunological phenotypes. Correlated functional status among segregating V segments might reflect linkage disequilibrium, but an unknown experimental factor could not be ruled out. A later genetic analysis reported fewer N-insertions in productive TCRs among donors in an Asian-associated ancestry cluster than the roughly 690-donor mean. According to a later analysis, most CMV-associated TCR beta chains appeared to be HLA-restricted, and the HLA associations seemed to be driven largely by CMV exposure. Strong co-occurrence of HLA alleles, especially DR and DQ, made assigning TCR associations to individual alleles difficult. Roughly uniform sequencing depth across donors was assumed in presence/absence analyses, although this assumption may not hold. The 87-base-pair reads could not distinguish some IMGT-functional V segments, including TRBV6-2 and TRBV6-3, so those segments were excluded. A few of the identified cytomegalovirus-associated TCR beta chains were confirmed in vitro to be specific for cytomegalovirus antigens. This cohort had only TCR beta chains sequenced, and the lack of alpha or paired-chain data limited which features could be detected. A later analysis found that HLA-associated TCR beta chains were more clonally expanded and had lower generation probabilities than equally common non-associated chains. Because some donors lacked HLA typing at each locus, the association tests relied only on the typed subset. The study gave a list of 150 to 200 TCR beta chains associated with cytomegalovirus. In an earlier analysis of some 500 of the donors, most TCR beta V segments were observed in productive rearrangements about 87% or about 30% of the time, broadly matching IMGT annotations. In a later analysis, the rate of TCR association differed among HLA loci, with DRB1 alleles having the most associated TCRs and HLA-C alleles having the fewest. Specific HLA alleles were associated with 16,951 TCR beta sequences at a false discovery rate of 0.05 in a later analysis. Across donors, most TCR sequences were observed very rarely, whereas some public TCRs were present in many individuals.

On this clone: The target of this receptor is not known. No base-level quality is on record; no much larger clone is a single base apart.

Libraries were built with the immunoSEQ multiplex PCR assay. A mixture of 60 forward primers for TCR Vbeta segments and 13 reverse primers for TCR Jbeta segments was used in the multiplex PCR. A multiplex PCR assay on genomic DNA amplified the CDR3 region of rearranged TCR beta genes. Amplified TCR beta libraries were sequenced as 87-base-pair reads on the Illumina HiSeq System. Per the original workflow: A later analysis counted around 72 million unique TCR beta chains across the 600 to 850 repertoires, and some 11 million of these chains were shared by at least two donors. Raw reads were error-corrected and collapsed into unique sequences with a nearest-neighbor algorithm that merged closely related sequences to remove PCR and sequencing errors. Alignment of CDR3 sequences to IMGT reference sequences was used to assign V, D and J gene segments. For a sequence to be retained, a match of at least six nucleotides to both a V gene segment and a J gene segment was required. Rearrangements were classified as productive when the CDR3 lacked stop codons and remained in frame with V and J, and all other rearrangements were classified as non-productive. Following IMGT convention, CDR3 was defined as the stretch from the second conserved V-encoded cysteine up to the conserved J-encoded phenylalanine. The earlier analysis of about 620 of the donors excluded sequences that lacked an unambiguous match to a single V gene segment. In an earlier analysis of around 590 of the donors, a V segment was called functional when productive rearrangements were above 56.7%, and segregating when the standard deviation between donors exceeded 5%. A statistical classification framework was built to diagnose cytomegalovirus status from the catalog of TCR beta chain sequences. In a later analysis, TCR nucleotide sequences were compared against IMGT/GENE-DB human TR gene sequences so that V and J genes could be assigned. In a later analysis, CDR3 sequences and most-parsimonious VDJ recombination scenarios were assigned using the TCRdist pipeline. A later analysis defined each TCR beta chain by its CDR3 amino acid sequence plus V-gene family, and excluded reads lacking a unique V-gene family. As a way to deal with suspected cross-contamination and a sequencing artifact, a later analysis dropped hundreds of nucleotide sequences that were highly shared and had low generation probability. A later analysis calculated a clonal expansion index for each public chain from normalized within-repertoire ranks of inferred template counts. Generation probabilities in a later analysis came from a VDJ recombination model fitted to out-of-frame rearrangements, and those results were checked against IGoR. In a later analysis, TCR-TCR, TCR-HLA and TCR-CMV co-occurrence was scored with hypergeometric tests, and a repertoire-size bias correction was applied to TCR pairs. To estimate false discovery rates, a later analysis permuted the HLA or CMV assignments 20 times. A later analysis grouped co-occurring TCRs with DBSCAN, adding TCRdist sequence similarity when clustering within HLA-allele-positive subsets. Repertoires with fewer than 30,000 or more than 120,000 public chains were left out of co-occurrence clustering, as were several repertoires with anomalous nucleotide sharing. TCRdb stores this immuneACCESS table with in-frame sequences only. Part of the clones is absent; in the studies checked, under half of the shortfall reflects unresolved V genes, and no reason is known for the rest. The V and J calls and clone size were taken over from that table, and D and trimming were inferred from the DNA. This sample holds about 160,000 clones; 65% to 80% were observed only once. The top ten hold under 3% of the sample.

The cohort was made up of approximately 700 healthy bone marrow donors. At the time of sampling, every cohort member was nominally healthy, though immune exposures that went unrecorded were likely present. The donor tested CMV seropositive and was one of the 289 seropositive cohort members. A peripheral blood sample was collected from each donor, and TCR beta sequencing was performed on peripheral blood mononuclear cells. Genomic DNA was extracted from the blood cell samples with the Qiagen DNeasy Blood Extraction Kit. The CDR1 and CDR2 encoded by the germline V gene are MNHEY and SVGAGI. The germline ends are 15 bases apart after V is trimmed by 5 bases and J by 2 bases. Including the terminal cysteine and phenylalanine, the CDR3 comprises 15 residues. Solely the CDR3 DNA is kept, with 45 bases framed from the first base.

In this chain, TRBV6-5 is recombined with TRBJ1-1, with TRBD1 perhaps the D gene, on 6 matching bases. The sequence derives from a woman in her forties or fifties in good health and CMV-seropositive. The material sequenced was PBMCs. The CDR3 protein: CASSRDRLGNTEAFF. The DNA is TGTGCCAGCAGTCGTGACAGGCTGGGTAACACTGAAGCTTTCTTT.